The 25 T cell receptor beta chains listed next were all sequenced from one sample in a study of T-cell memory formation after mild COVID-19 (dated by TCRdb to about 2021). Library construction relied on 5' RACE. Sequenced on an Illumina NovaSeq 6000. In TCRdb, the public reads were trimmed at Q25 with fastp and aligned with MiXCR, with productive beta chains retained. Rows matching on CDR3 protein sequence are summarized as one entry with the most common DNA and genes. Across this sample there are fewer than 700,000 distinct CDR3 sequences, with roughly 18% seen only once. Jointly, the top ten make up 12% of the sample. Sequenced input: PBMCs or a T cell subset sorted from them (not recorded which). The receptors originated from an adult woman who had mild COVID-19 (a few samples of this study predate the infection). The sample titles of this study are shuffled in the database, so cell type and time point are left out; the donor was told from shared clones.

The chain couples TRBV5-1 to TRBJ1-1, with D unclear. Germline V CDR1 and CDR2: SGHRS, YFSETQ. Trimming removed 0 bases at V and 5 bases at J, with 14 bases between. CDR3 length: 15 residues. This chain's CDR3 is CASSLGEGGKTEAFF. CDR3 coding DNA: TGCGCCAGCAGCTTGGGGGAGGGCGGGAAGACTGAAGCTTTCTTT. Full variable domain (missing parts from reference TRBV5-1 and TRBJ1-1): KAGVTQTPRYLIKTRGQQVTLSCSPISGHRSVSWYQQTPGQGLQFLFEYFSETQRNKGNFPGRFSGRQFSNSRSEMNVSTLELGDSALYLCASSLGEGGKTEAFFGQGTRLTVV.

In this sample, this clonotype turned up a few times. V is TRBV5-1 and J is TRBJ2-3, with D possibly TRBD1 on 5 matching bases. The V gene lost 0 bases and the J gene lost 5 bases, with 16 bases spanning the gap. The CDR3 totals 16 residues. The germline V gene has CDR1 SGHRS and CDR2 YFSETQ. The chain's CDR3 is CASSLDRSSRGDTQYF. CDR3 bases: TGCGCCAGCAGCTTGGACAGGAGTTCAAGGGGAGATACGCAGTATTTT.

The rearrangement links TRBV2 to TRBJ2-7; D perhaps matches TRBD1 (6 bases). The CDR3 extends over 13 amino acids. Trimming stripped 10 bases from V and 1 base from J, with 14 bases between. From germline, CDR1 is SNHLY and CDR2 FYNNEI. The CDR3 coding sequence is TGTGCCAACCTATACAGGGATTCCTACGAGCAGTACTTC. Its translation is CANLYRDSYEQYF.

This rearrangement joins TRBV27 to TRBJ2-3; the D is unclear. Germline lookup yields CDR1 MNHEY and CDR2 SMNVEV (reference sequence). The V and J ends lost 5 bases and 9 bases respectively, with 24 bases between them. The CDR3 runs 16 residues. In nucleotides, the CDR3 is TGTGCCAGCAGTCCCACGCTCACTCGTGCTGATAGCACGCAGTATTTT. It encodes CASSPTLTRADSTQYF.

This chain uses TRBV2 with TRBJ1-2, with D hard to call. This CDR3 region has 13 residues. The V gene lost 5 bases and the J gene lost 3 bases, with 10 bases spanning the gap. Germline CDR1 and CDR2: SNHLY and FYNNEI. The CDR3 here is CASSTDKYYGYTF. As DNA, the CDR3 is TGTGCCAGCAGTACAGACAAGTACTATGGCTACACCTTC.

This clonotype has more than one count but fewer than ten. The chain carries TRBV7-8 and TRBJ2-3; TRBD2 matches 10 bases. From germline, CDR1 is SGHVS and CDR2 FQNEAQ. CDR3 length: 18 residues. The ends lost 0 bases at V and 9 bases at J; junction bases unmatched: 15. CDR3 sequence reads: CASSLALLAGIGAETQYF. DNA for the CDR3: TGTGCCAGCAGCTTAGCGCTACTAGCGGGAATTGGGGCTGAGACGCAGTATTTT.

The chain recombines TRBV11-2 with TRBJ2-3; the D is unclear. The V gene lost 1 base and the J gene lost 5 bases, with 10 bases spanning the gap. Germline assignment: CDR1 SGHAT and CDR2 FQNNGV. The CDR3 totals 14 residues. The CDR3 DNA reads as TGTGCCAGCAGCTTAGTGTCCCGTCGAGATACGCAGTATTTT. Amino acid sequence: CASSLVSRRDTQYF.

V is TRBV29-1 and J is TRBJ2-1; D is uncertain. Germline CDR1 reads SQVTM; CDR2 reads ANQGSEA. Trimming took 7 bases from V and 1 from J, leaving 14 bases between them. This CDR3 spans 14 amino acids. The CDR3: CSAPAMVSYNEQFF. CDR3 in DNA: TGCAGCGCCCCAGCCATGGTTTCCTACAATGAGCAGTTCTTC.

This clonotype was counted only a few times. This sequence joins TRBV14 and TRBJ2-7, with unresolved D. The length of the CDR3 is 13 residues. Germline CDR1 SGHDN, CDR2 FVKESK. The germline V and J ends were trimmed by 4 bases and 2 bases, with 9 bases remaining between them. The CDR3 DNA reads TGTGCCAGCAGCCCAGGAATCACCTACGAGCAGTACTTC. Encoded protein: CASSPGITYEQYF.

In its sample, this clonotype was seen a few times. The chain combines TRBV15 with TRBJ2-7; 8 bases map to TRBD2. Trimming took 5 bases from V and 1 from J; bases not matched to a gene: 4. The CDR3 extends over 14 amino acids. The germline gives CDR1 LNHNV, CDR2 YYDKDF (reference sequence). CDR3 bases: TGTGCCACCAGCCGCCGGGGGGGGTCCTACGAGCAGTACTTC. Its translation is CATSRRGGSYEQYF.

This clonotype showed up just a few times. This chain joins TRBV18 and TRBJ2-7; TRBD1 agrees at 7 bases. Trimming took 3 bases from V and 6 from J; bases not matched to a gene: 11. Germline CDR1 is KGHSH and CDR2 is LQKENI. The CDR3 has 15 residues. The CDR3 is CASSPPGTARVEQYF. Here the CDR3 DNA reads TGTGCCAGCTCACCCCCCGGGACAGCGAGGGTCGAGCAGTACTTC.

This rearrangement joins TRBV3-1 to TRBJ2-7, with 8 bases lining up with TRBD1. The CDR3 covers 18 residues. In germline, CDR1 is LGHDT, CDR2 YNNKEL (reference sequence). The junction had 21 bases not matched to a gene; V was cut back by 4 bases and J by 7 bases. For the CDR3, the DNA is TGTGCCAGCAGCCGATTCCGACCGGACAGGGTGGCCTTTAGGGAGCAGTACTTC. Protein product: CASSRFRPDRVAFREQYF.

The rearrangement uses TRBV6-4 and TRBJ2-2; 7 bases are shared with TRBD1. From germline, CDR1 is MRHNA and CDR2 SNTAGT. Trimming cost V 11 bases and J 7 bases; bases outside gene matches: 10. CDR3 length equals 13 residues. CDR3 in DNA: TGTGCCGGTACCGGGACAGACGACGGGGAGCTGTTTTTT. Amino acid sequence: CAGTGTDDGELFF.

This clonotype was seen more than once but under ten times. This chain joins TRBV6-1 and TRBJ1-1; TRBD1 aligns across 8 bases. The V gene's germline CDR1 is MNHNS and CDR2 SASEGT. The V segment lost 1 base and the J segment 1 base; nucleotides outside the gene matches: 8. This CDR3 comprises 17 residues. The CDR3 sequence: CASSEVRTGPENTEAFF. The CDR3 nucleotides read TGTGCCAGCAGTGAAGTCCGGACAGGGCCTGAGAACACTGAAGCTTTCTTT.

This clonotype was seen a handful of times. The V and J genes are TRBV4-1 and TRBJ2-5; perhaps D is TRBD1 or TRBD2 (5 bases each). Germline V gene lookup returns CDR1 MGHRA and CDR2 YSYEKL. V was shortened by 3 bases and J by 4 bases, with 12 bases between the two germline ends. The length of the CDR3 is 14 residues. In DNA, the CDR3 is TGCGCCAGCAGCCAGGCCTGGGACGGAGAGACCCAGTACTTC. Translating gives CASSQAWDGETQYF.

The gene calls are TRBV12-3 or TRBV12-4 and TRBJ1-3; D is undetermined. The V and J ends lost 6 bases and 10 bases respectively, with 22 bases between them. The CDR3 runs to 15 residues. The chain's CDR3 is CASSLDLLGPKTIYF. As DNA, the CDR3 is TGTGCCAGCAGCCTAGATCTGTTAGGGCCGAAGACCATATATTTT.

This sequence joins TRBV5-5 and TRBJ1-5; perhaps TRBD1 as D (5 bases). The CDR3 extends over 13 amino acids. The germline V gene has CDR1 SGHKS and CDR2 YYEKEE (reference sequence). V was shortened by 8 bases and J by 3 bases, with 12 bases between the two germline ends. CDR3 amino acids: CASRQHFNQPQHF. The CDR3 DNA is TGTGCCAGTCGACAGCATTTCAATCAGCCCCAGCATTTT.

V is TRBV4-1 and J is TRBJ2-3; 7 positions agree with TRBD1. J lost 0 bases, V lost 3 bases, and 6 bases had no gene match. This CDR3 contains 16 residues. Germline CDR1 reads MGHRA; CDR2 reads YSYEKL. Written as DNA, the CDR3 is TGCGCCAGCAGCCAGCGGACAGGTTCTAGCACAGATACGCAGTATTTT. Its translation is CASSQRTGSSTDTQYF.

This chain links TRBV14 with TRBJ2-5; D is unclear. Germline V gene data show CDR1 as SGHDN and CDR2 as FVKESK. The CDR3 length is 10 residues. With 3 bases removed from V and 13 bases from J, the gap between germline ends came to 9 bases. The CDR3 nucleotides read TGTGCCAGCAGCCACCGCCGCCTGTACTTC. Translating it yields CASSHRRLYF. The complete variable domain, with remaining parts taken from reference TRBV14 and TRBJ2-5, reads EAGVTQFPSHSVIEKGQTVTLRCDPISGHDNLYWYRRVMGKEIKFLLHFVKESKQDESGMPNNRFLAERTGGTYSTLKVQPAELEDSGVYFCASSHRRLYFGPGTRLLVL.

This clonotype came up a few times. This chain joins TRBV5-5 and TRBJ2-7; no clear D gene. CDR1 is SGHKS and CDR2 is YYEKEE in the germline V gene (reference sequence). V gave up 0 bases and J gave up 6 bases, with 10 bases separating them. This CDR3 has 13 amino acids. The CDR3 DNA sequence: TGTGCCAGCAGCTTGGCCGGCGATCTCGAGCAGTACTTC. Its translation: CASSLAGDLEQYF.

V usage is TRBV4-1 and J usage is TRBJ2-1; 11 positions match TRBD2. Germline CDR1 and CDR2: MGHRA and YSYEKL. V was clipped by 0 bases and J by 6 bases; unmatched bases: 7. This CDR3 is built from 17 residues. The CDR3 loop reads CASSQEGQLAGANEQFF. CDR3 nucleotides: TGCGCCAGCAGCCAAGAGGGGCAACTAGCGGGGGCCAATGAGCAGTTCTTC.

This rearrangement joins TRBV6-1 to TRBJ2-7; D might be TRBD1 (6 bases). CDR3 size: 15 residues. V lost 6 bases, J lost 6 bases, and 21 bases lay in between. Germline V gives CDR1 MNHNS, CDR2 SASEGT. CDR3: CASRVVGASIAEQYF. CDR3 nucleotide sequence: TGTGCCAGCAGGGTGGTGGGGGCGAGTATAGCCGAGCAGTACTTC.

There are a few counts of this clonotype. The chain employs TRBV4-1 and TRBJ2-1; 11 bases fit TRBD2. Trimming removed 6 bases from V and 9 bases from J; junction bases left unmatched: 7. Per the germline V gene, CDR1 is MGHRA and CDR2 is YSYEKL. CDR3 length: 14 amino acids. The CDR3 sequence: CASRKLAGVGEQFF. In nucleotides, the CDR3 is TGCGCCAGCAGGAAACTAGCGGGAGTTGGTGAGCAGTTCTTC.

There are a few counts of this clonotype. The chain combines TRBV30 with TRBJ2-7; D remains unclear. Germline CDR1 and CDR2: GTSNPN and SVGIG (reference sequence). CDR3 length equals 13 residues. V lost 0 bases and J 2 bases, leaving 8 bases between the germline ends. This CDR3 is CAWSVGHPYEQYF. DNA for the CDR3: TGTGCCTGGAGTGTTGGGCACCCCTACGAGCAGTACTTC.

The gene calls are TRBV9 and TRBJ2-7, with 8 bases aligning to TRBD2. Germline CDR1 reads SGDLS; CDR2 reads YYNGEE. The CDR3 has 15 amino acids. Trimming cost V 4 bases and J 2 bases; bases outside gene matches: 8. This CDR3 reads CASSFHGTSPYEQYF. As DNA, the CDR3 is TGTGCCAGCAGCTTCCACGGGACTAGTCCCTACGAGCAGTACTTC.